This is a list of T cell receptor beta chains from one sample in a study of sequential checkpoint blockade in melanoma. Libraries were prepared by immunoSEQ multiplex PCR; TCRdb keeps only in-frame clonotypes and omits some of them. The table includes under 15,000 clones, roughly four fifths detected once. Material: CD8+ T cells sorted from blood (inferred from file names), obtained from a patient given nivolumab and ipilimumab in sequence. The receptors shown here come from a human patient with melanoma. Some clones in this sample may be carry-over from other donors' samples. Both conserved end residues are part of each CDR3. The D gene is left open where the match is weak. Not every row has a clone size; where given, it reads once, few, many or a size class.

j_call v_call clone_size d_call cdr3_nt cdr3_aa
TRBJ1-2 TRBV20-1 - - TGCAGTGCCCCCCTACTGGGCTACACCTTC CSAPLLGYTF
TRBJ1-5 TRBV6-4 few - TGTGCCAGCAAGGTTAGGGAGGACAATCAGCCCCAGCATTTT CASKVREDNQPQHF
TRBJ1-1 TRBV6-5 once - TGTGCCAGCGGAGTTGCGGAGCTGAACACTGAAGCTTTCTTT CASGVAELNTEAFF
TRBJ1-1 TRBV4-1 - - TGCGCCAGCAGCCGAGCAGGATTGAACACTGAAGCTTTCTTT CASSRAGLNTEAFF
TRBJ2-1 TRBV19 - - TGTGCCAGTAGTCCCACCCCTAGGCTGGGAGGTTACAATGAGCAGTTCTTC CASSPTPRLGGYNEQFF
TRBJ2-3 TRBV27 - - TGTGCCAGCAGTTTATATGGGGGCGCGGTCACAGATACGCAGTATTTT CASSLYGGAVTDTQYF
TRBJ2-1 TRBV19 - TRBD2 TGTGCCAGTAGTATTAGCGGGGGGCCCAATCTCGCCGAGCAGTTCTTC CASSISGGPNLAEQFF
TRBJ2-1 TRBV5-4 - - TGTGCCAGCAGCTTCGGGAACGACAATGAGCAGTTCTTC CASSFGNDNEQFF
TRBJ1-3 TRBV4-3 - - TGCGCCAGCAGCCCAACCTCGTTTAAGAGCTCTGGAAACACCATATATTTT CASSPTSFKSSGNTIYF
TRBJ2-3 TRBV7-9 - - TGTGCCAGCAGCTTCGAGGGGGCAGATACGCAGTATTTT CASSFEGADTQYF
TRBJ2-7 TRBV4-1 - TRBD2 TGCGCCAGCAGCCATTCTAGCGGGGTTTACGAGCAGTACTTC CASSHSSGVYEQYF
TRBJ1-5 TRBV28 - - TGTGCCAGCACTCTACGCTGGCACAGGGTCGGTCAGCCCCAGCATTTT CASTLRWHRVGQPQHF
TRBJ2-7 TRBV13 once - TGTGCCAGCAGCTTAGGACAGGGTAACGAGCAGTACTTC CASSLGQGNEQYF
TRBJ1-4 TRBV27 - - TGTGCCAGCTCTGGCCTAGGAAAACTGTTTTTT CASSGLGKLFF
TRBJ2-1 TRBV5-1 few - TGCGCCAGCAGCCGACTAGGGAGCTCCTACAATGAGCAGTTCTTC CASSRLGSSYNEQFF
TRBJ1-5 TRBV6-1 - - TGTGCCAGCAGTGCGAGGGACTATAGCAATCAGCCCCAGCATTTT CASSARDYSNQPQHF
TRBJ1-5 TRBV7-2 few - TGTGCCAGCAGCTTAGGTGGTGACTGGAGAAATCAGCCCCAGCATTTT CASSLGGDWRNQPQHF
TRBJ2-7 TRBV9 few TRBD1 TGTGCCAGCAGCCTTCGGGACAGGGGCTACGAGCAGTACTTC CASSLRDRGYEQYF
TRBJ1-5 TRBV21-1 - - TGTGCCAGCCGCATTTTTCCTTGGGGCAGGTTCCCCAATCAGCCCCAGCATTTT CASRIFPWGRFPNQPQHF
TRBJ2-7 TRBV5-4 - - TGTGCCAGCAGCTTGGCCGGGGGACGGTCGATCTACGAGCAGTACTTC CASSLAGGRSIYEQYF
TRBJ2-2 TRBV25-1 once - TGTGCCAGCAGTGAATTTGAGTTGACTCGTAGGTGGGAGCTGTTTTTT CASSEFELTRRWELFF
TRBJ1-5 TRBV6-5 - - TGTGCCAGCAAACCTAGTTGGGGGGGCAATCAGCCCCAGCATTTT CASKPSWGGNQPQHF
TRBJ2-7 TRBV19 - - TGTGCCAGTAGTAAGGTCAGGGAATTTAGCGAGCAGTACTTC CASSKVREFSEQYF
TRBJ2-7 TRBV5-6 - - TGTGCCAGCAGCTTGCGAGGATCCTACGAGCAGTACTTC CASSLRGSYEQYF
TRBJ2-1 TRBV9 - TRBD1 TGTGCCAGCAGCGTGCGACAGGGGGGAATCAATGAGCAGTTCTTC CASSVRQGGINEQFF
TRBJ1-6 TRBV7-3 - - TGTGCCAGCAGCTTATGTGGACAGCTACGTCATAATTCACCCCTCCACTTT CASSLCGQLRHNSPLHF
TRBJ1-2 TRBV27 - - TGTGCCAGCAGTTTCCGTCGGACAGAGAATAACTATGGCTACACCTTC CASSFRRTENNYGYTF
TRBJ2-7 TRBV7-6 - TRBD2 TGTGCCAGCAGCTTAGCGTCGGGGGGGCGTCCAAACGAGCAGTACTTC CASSLASGGRPNEQYF
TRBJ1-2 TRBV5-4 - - TGTGCCAGCAGCTTACCTGATACTCCCCTTAACTATGGCTACACCTTC CASSLPDTPLNYGYTF
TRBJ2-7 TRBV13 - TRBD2 TGTGCCAGCAGCGGCGGGGGCTACGAGCAGTACTTC CASSGGGYEQYF
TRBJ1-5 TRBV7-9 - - TGTGCCAGCAGACGTACGGGGGACGGGCAGCCCCAGCATTTT CASRRTGDGQPQHF
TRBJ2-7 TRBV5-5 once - TGTGCCAGCAGCTTAACAGGATCCTACGAGCAGTACTTC CASSLTGSYEQYF
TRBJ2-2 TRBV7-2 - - TGTGCCAGCAGCTCCTCTCCCTACACCGGGGAGCTGTTTTTT CASSSSPYTGELFF
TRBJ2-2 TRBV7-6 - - TGTGCCAGCAGCTGGGGGGGGCTGGACACCGGGGAGCTGTTTTTT CASSWGGLDTGELFF
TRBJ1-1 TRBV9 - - TGTGCCAGCAGCGTAGAGCGGAACACTGAAGCTTTCTTT CASSVERNTEAFF
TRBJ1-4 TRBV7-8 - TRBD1 TGTGCCAGCAGCTCGTCTGGACAGGGAAGAGAAAAACTGTTTTTT CASSSSGQGREKLFF
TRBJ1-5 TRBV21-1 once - TGTGCCAGCAGCAAAGACGTTTCTAAAAGGACAGGGGAAAGTCAGCCCCAGCATTTT CASSKDVSKRTGESQPQHF
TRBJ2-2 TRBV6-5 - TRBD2 TGTGCCAGCAGTTACTCCCTTACTAGCGGTTACGGGGAGCTGTTTTTT CASSYSLTSGYGELFF
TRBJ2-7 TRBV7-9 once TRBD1 TGTGCCAGCAGCTACGGGACAGGGGAGCAGTACTTC CASSYGTGEQYF
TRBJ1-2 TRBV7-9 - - TGTGCCAGCAGCTTCGGGGGGACCTATGGCTACACCTTC CASSFGGTYGYTF
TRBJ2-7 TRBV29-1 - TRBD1 TGCAGCGTTGCCGAGGGACAGGCCCACGAGCAGTACTTC CSVAEGQAHEQYF
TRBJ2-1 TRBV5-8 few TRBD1 TGTGCCAGCAGGTCCCGGGACAGCTCCTACAATGAGCAGTTCTTC CASRSRDSSYNEQFF
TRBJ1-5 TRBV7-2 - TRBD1 TGTGCCAGCAGCTTGACAGGGCCTAGCAATCAGCCCCAGCATTTT CASSLTGPSNQPQHF
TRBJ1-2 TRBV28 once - TGTGCCAGCAGCCCCGGCAGGGTCTATGGCTACACCTTC CASSPGRVYGYTF
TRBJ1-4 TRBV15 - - TGTGCCACCAGCAGAGCCCGGGATTCGAATGAAAAACTGTTTTTT CATSRARDSNEKLFF
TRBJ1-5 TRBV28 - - TGTGCCAGCAGTTCCCGACAAACTGGCGGCAATCAGCCCCAGCATTTT CASSSRQTGGNQPQHF
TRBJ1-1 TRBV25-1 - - TGTGCCAGCAGTCCGGGACAACACACTGAAGCTTTCTTT CASSPGQHTEAFF
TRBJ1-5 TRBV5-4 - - TGTGCCAGCAGCTCGGGGGGCAATCAGCCCCAGCATTTT CASSSGGNQPQHF
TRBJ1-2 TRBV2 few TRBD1 TGTGCCAGCAGTGAAGGATTTTGGGGGACAGGGGTATATGGCTACACCTTC CASSEGFWGTGVYGYTF
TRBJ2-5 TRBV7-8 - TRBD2 TGTGCCAGCAGCGCCCGTCCAGCGGGACGGTTTTGGGAGACCCAGTACTTC CASSARPAGRFWETQYF
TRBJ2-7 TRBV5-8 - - TGTGCCAGCAGCTTGGGGGAGCACTACGAGCAGTACTTC CASSLGEHYEQYF
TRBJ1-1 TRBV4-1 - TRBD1 TGCGCCAGCAGCCCCTACATCCCGGGACAGGGGAGGTGGATGAACACTGAAGCTTTCTTT CASSPYIPGQGRWMNTEAFF
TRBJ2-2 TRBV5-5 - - TGTGCCAGCAGCTTATCACGCGCGAACACCGGGGAGCTGTTTTTT CASSLSRANTGELFF
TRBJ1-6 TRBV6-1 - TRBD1 TGTGCCAGCCGGACAGGGGGAGTTTCACCCCTCCACTTT CASRTGGVSPLHF
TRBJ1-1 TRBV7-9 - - TGTGCCAGCAGCAACTATAACACTGAAGCTTTCTTT CASSNYNTEAFF
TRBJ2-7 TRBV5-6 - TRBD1 TGTGCCAGCAGCTTAGACGGACAGGGGCGTTCCTACGAGCAGTACTTC CASSLDGQGRSYEQYF
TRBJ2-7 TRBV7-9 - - TGTGCCAGCAGCTTACTGGACTTGGCCCACGAGCAGTACTTC CASSLLDLAHEQYF
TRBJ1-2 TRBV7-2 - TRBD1 TGTGCCAGCAGCACACAGGGGGCGAGTTATGGCTACACCTTC CASSTQGASYGYTF
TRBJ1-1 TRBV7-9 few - TGTGCCAGCAGCCCGTCTCTTGGGGGGGGAACTGAAGCTTTCTTT CASSPSLGGGTEAFF
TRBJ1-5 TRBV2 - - TGTGCCAGCAGTGAAGGGACACTACAGCCCCAGCATTTT CASSEGTLQPQHF